This record looks at one T cell receptor (beta chain) sequence and its context. Its specificity is not known. The sample originates from a study of Tregs in tolerant kidney transplant recipients. Study-level results: Biological reproducibility was not directly addressed, but technical replication error appeared minimal.

Thawed PBMCs were FACS-sorted into unstimulated CD4+CD25+CD127- regulatory T cells, CD4+CD25- non-regulatory cells, CD4 and CD8 cells. TCRdb's table, derived via immunoSEQ multiplex PCR, lists solely in-frame clones and lacks some. This table has about 68,000 clones, less than 90% appearing once. CDR1 is SGHTA and CDR2 is FQGNSA in the germline V gene. V lost 5 bases, J lost 0 bases, and 13 bases lay in between. The length of the CDR3 is 15 residues. The sample was CD4+ T cells from blood. V and J are TRBV7-2 and TRBJ1-1; D might be TRBD1 (5 bases). This TCR was sampled from a human donor in good health. For the CDR3, the DNA is TGTGCCAGCAGCCGTGGGGGGATTATGAACACTGAAGCTTTCTTT. Protein product: CASSRGGIMNTEAFF.